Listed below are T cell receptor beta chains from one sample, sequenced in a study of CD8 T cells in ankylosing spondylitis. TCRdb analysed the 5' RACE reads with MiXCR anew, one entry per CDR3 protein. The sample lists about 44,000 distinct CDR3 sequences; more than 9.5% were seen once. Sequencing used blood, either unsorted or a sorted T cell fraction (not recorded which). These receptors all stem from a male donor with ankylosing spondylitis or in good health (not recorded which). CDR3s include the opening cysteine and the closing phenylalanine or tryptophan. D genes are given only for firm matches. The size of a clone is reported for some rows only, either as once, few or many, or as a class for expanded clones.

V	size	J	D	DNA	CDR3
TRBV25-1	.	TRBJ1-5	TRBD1	TGTGCCAGCAGTGATCTTGGACAGGGGGAACGGCCCCAGCATTTT	CASSDLGQGERPQHF
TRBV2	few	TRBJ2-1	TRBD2	TGTGCCAGCAGAGCTAGCGGGGGGGCGTACAATGAGCAGTTCTTC	CASRASGGAYNEQFF
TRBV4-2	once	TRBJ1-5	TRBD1	TGTGCCAGCAGCCCTGGGCACGACAGGGTGAATCAGCCCCAGCATTTT	CASSPGHDRVNQPQHF
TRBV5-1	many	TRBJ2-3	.	TGCGCCAGCAGCTTGGAAGCGGGCACAGATACGCAGTATTTT	CASSLEAGTDTQYF
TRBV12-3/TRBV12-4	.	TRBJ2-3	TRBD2	TGTGCCAGCAGTTTATCAGCGGGGGTATTGACGCAGTATTTT	CASSLSAGVLTQYF
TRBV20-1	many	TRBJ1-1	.	TGCAGTGCTAGAGTGCCGACAGTGAACACTGAAGCTTTCTTT	CSARVPTVNTEAFF
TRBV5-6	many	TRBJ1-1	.	TGTGCCAGCAGCTTACCTTTATGGGACACTGAAGCTTTCTTT	CASSLPLWDTEAFF
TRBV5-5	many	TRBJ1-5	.	TGTGCCAGCAGGAGCAGACAGGATAGCAATCAGCCCCAGCATTTT	CASRSRQDSNQPQHF
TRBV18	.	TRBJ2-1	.	TGTGCCAGCTCCCCCGAGATGGGGGCTGAGGATGAGCAGTTCTTC	CASSPEMGAEDEQFF
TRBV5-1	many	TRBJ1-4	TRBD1	TGCGCCAGCAGCTGGACCGGGACAGGGGATGAAAAACTGTTTTTT	CASSWTGTGDEKLFF
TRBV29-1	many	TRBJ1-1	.	TGCAGCGTTGTTCTCGCGGGATTTAGGAACACTGAAGCTTTCTTT	CSVVLAGFRNTEAFF
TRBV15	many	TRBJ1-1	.	TGTGCCACCAGCAGACGGGGGAACACTGAAGCTTTCTTT	CATSRRGNTEAFF
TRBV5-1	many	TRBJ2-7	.	TGCGCCAGCAGCTTGGAATGGTCTACCGCATACCACGAGCAGTACTTC	CASSLEWSTAYHEQYF
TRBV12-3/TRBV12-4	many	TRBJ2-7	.	TGTGCCAGCACCCCCGGAGAGGGAAGCTACGAGCAGTACTTC	CASTPGEGSYEQYF
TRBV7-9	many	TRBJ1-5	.	TGTGCCAGCAGCCTAGAGGCAGGTGGAAATCAGCCCCAGCATTTT	CASSLEAGGNQPQHF
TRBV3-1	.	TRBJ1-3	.	TGTGCCAGCAGCCCCTCAATCGGCCTCGAGAACACCATATATTTT	CASSPSIGLENTIYF
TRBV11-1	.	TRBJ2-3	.	TGTGCCAGCAGCATAACCCTTTACGGGGACGCCTCACCAGATACGCAGTATTTT	CASSITLYGDASPDTQYF
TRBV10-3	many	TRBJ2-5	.	TGTGCCATCGGGCAGGGTAAAGAGACCCAGTACTTC	CAIGQGKETQYF